This is a list of T cell receptor beta chains from one sample in a study of tumor-infiltrating lymphocytes in primary liver carcinoma. TCRdb itself ran the multiplex PCR reads through MiXCR, one entry per CDR3 protein. The data hold 80,000 or so distinct CDR3 sequences, with about 70% observed a single time. Sequencing was done on a sample of liver tumor tissue from sampling region 4. The receptors stem from an older woman with primary liver carcinoma and hepatitis B virus infection. Both conserved end residues are trimmed from each CDR3.

V,length,J,CDR3
TRBV5-1,11,TRBJ2-5,ASSLREYETQY
TRBV28,14,TRBJ2-1,ASSLSGQGSYKEQF
TRBV6-5,12,TRBJ1-5,ASCYVPSHQPQH
TRBV4-1,14,TRBJ2-1,ASSQETSGDVYELF
TRBV4-2,14,TRBJ2-3,ASSPRLAGNTDTQY
TRBV5-5,13,TRBJ2-6,ASSMTGGRANVLT
TRBV29-1,10,TRBJ2-7,SIEGTGDEQH
TRBV10-3,13,TRBJ1-5,ATSGSLQGVQPQH
TRBV5-1,13,TRBJ2-5,ASSLNRMTGETQY
TRBV29-1,12,TRBJ2-1,SVDLEGKGNEQF
TRBV11-2,13,TRBJ2-1,ASSLPELWDNEQF
TRBV29-1,10,TRBJ1-2,SVPRVPYGYT
TRBV21-1,16,TRBJ2-5,VSSPLGTFSLNQETQY
TRBV29-1,13,TRBJ2-5,SVGLRGDIGETRY
TRBV29-1,12,TRBJ2-7,SVARGANSYEQY
TRBV4-2,14,TRBJ2-6,ASSRKLNSGANVPT
TRBV19,14,TRBJ1-6,ANRDRSNSYNSPLH
TRBV18,11,TRBJ2-5,ASSPGHQETQY
TRBV12-3/TRBV12-4,11,TRBJ1-2,ASSGQGDYDYT
TRBV7-9,12,TRBJ2-7,ANSLGQGPYVQY
TRBV29-1,12,TRBJ2-4,SVWTGAQGNVQY
TRBV11-2,14,TRBJ2-7,ASITSGREARGEQY
TRBV29-1,12,TRBJ2-3,SVQRLAGEGTQY
TRBV12-3/TRBV12-4,13,TRBJ2-2,ASSLERGNTGELF
TRBV28,10,TRBJ2-5,ASTIRGETQY
TRBV4-1,12,TRBJ1-1,VSSQRPLGTEAF
TRBV29-1,13,TRBJ2-2,SVVGVGRRTEELF
TRBV14,17,TRBJ1-5,ASSQILLGDRGPHQPQH
TRBV29-1,10,TRBJ1-1,SESVMNTVAS
TRBV12-3/TRBV12-4,11,TRBJ2-1,ASTTDRGNEQF
TRBV29-1,13,TRBJ2-7,SVEDSGRPPYEHY
TRBV28,12,TRBJ2-5,ASSRTSGIETQY
TRBV12-3/TRBV12-4,13,TRBJ1-5,ANSPGDARAVTQH
TRBV7-3,13,TRBJ1-1,ASSLNPSTGAEAF
TRBV7-8,10,TRBJ1-5,ASSTPEGPQH
TRBV28,14,TRBJ2-3,ASSLPPSVGGGTQY
TRBV11-2,13,TRBJ2-3,ASRPTAYNTDTQY
TRBV7-8,13,TRBJ2-5,ASSPRDGPTSAQY
TRBV6-1,15,TRBJ1-5,ASSVRGTRDRYQPQH
TRBV4-2,15,TRBJ2-1,ASSQDGVPHPYSERF
TRBV11-3,14,TRBJ1-1,ASSFLGEYRNTVAF
TRBV6-2/TRBV6-3,10,TRBJ2-3,ASGWTSGAQY
TRBV29-1,14,TRBJ1-1,SVENRQGGYRPEAF
TRBV28,13,TRBJ2-5,ASSPPQGGRETQY
TRBV5-1,14,TRBJ2-3,ASSLSGRTSSDTQY
TRBV6-5,13,TRBJ2-7,ASGAAAGGYHEQY
TRBV6-1,12,TRBJ2-7,ASTPRGASYEQY
TRBV7-9,12,TRBJ1-1,ASSLEVDSTEAF
TRBV10-3,16,TRBJ2-7,AISDRGQGGSSRYEQY